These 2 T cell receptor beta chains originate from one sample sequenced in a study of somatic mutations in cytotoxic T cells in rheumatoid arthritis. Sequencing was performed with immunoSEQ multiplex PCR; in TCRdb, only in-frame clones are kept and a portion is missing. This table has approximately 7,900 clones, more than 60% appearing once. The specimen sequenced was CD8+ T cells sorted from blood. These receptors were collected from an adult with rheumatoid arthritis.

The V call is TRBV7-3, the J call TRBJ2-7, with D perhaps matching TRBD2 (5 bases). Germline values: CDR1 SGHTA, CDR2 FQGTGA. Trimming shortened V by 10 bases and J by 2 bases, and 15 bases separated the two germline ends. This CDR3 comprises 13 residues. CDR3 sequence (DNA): TGTGCCACCTCGGGCGGGCGTCCCTACGAGCAGTACTTC. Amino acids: CATSGGRPYEQYF.

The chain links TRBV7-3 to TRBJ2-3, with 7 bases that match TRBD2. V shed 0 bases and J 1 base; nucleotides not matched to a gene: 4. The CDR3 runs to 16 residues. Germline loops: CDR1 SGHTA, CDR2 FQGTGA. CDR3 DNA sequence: TGTGCCAGCAGCTTAACCCTAGCGGCAGGCACAGATACGCAGTATTTT. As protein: CASSLTLAAGTDTQYF.